Sequencing of this T cell receptor (beta chain) was carried out in a study of shared clonotypes between healthy human individuals. Naive CD8 cells comprised CD45RO-negative, CCR7-positively selected cells, excluding terminally differentiated effector memory CD45RA+ cells. Germline CDR1 and CDR2: MDHEN and SYDVKM. The germline V and J ends were trimmed by 10 bases and 1 base, with 20 bases remaining between them. The CDR3 contains 15 residues. Notes on this clone: What it recognizes is unknown.

The authors distributed each subset's genomic DNA evenly over several immunoSEQ plates. Sequenced by immunoSEQ multiplex PCR; TCRdb stores in-frame clones only, minus some. The profile shows some 2.1 million clones, about 95% of them singletons. Study-wide findings and caveats: Donors were few, which limited the genetic and exposure-history diversity represented. Apart from blood, nothing was sampled; tissue repertoires likely differ.

The material sequenced was naive CD8+ T cells sorted from blood. This sequence joins TRBV28 and TRBJ2-7; tentatively, D is TRBD1 or TRBD2 (5 bases each). The clonotype comes from a man between 18 and 35 years old in good health. The CDR3 spells CATFTKAGRSYEQYF. CDR3 coding DNA: TGTGCCACCTTTACCAAAGCAGGGAGATCCTACGAGCAGTACTTC.